This is a list of T cell receptor beta chains from one sample in a study of shared clonotypes between healthy human individuals. Assay used: immunoSEQ multiplex PCR; TCRdb lists only in-frame clones, some missing. The sample yields some 1.4 million clones, roughly 95% seen once. Source material: naive CD4+ T cells sorted from blood. The receptors here all came from a man aged 30 to 45 in good health. Each CDR3 is given with its conserved first and last residue. A D gene is named only where the DNA matches it firmly.

J gene: TRBJ2-1; D gene: TRBD2; V gene: TRBV2; CDR3 protein: CASSLRLAGGFNEQFF
J gene: TRBJ1-2; D gene: TRBD1; V gene: TRBV6-5; CDR3 protein: CASSYYLDRGKGYTF
J gene: TRBJ2-1; D gene: -; V gene: TRBV7-7; CDR3 protein: CASSLSGFHDEQFF
J gene: TRBJ2-1; D gene: -; V gene: TRBV10-3; CDR3 protein: CAIMRTGGNEQFF
J gene: TRBJ2-2; D gene: -; V gene: TRBV12-2; CDR3 protein: CASRLGTSNSGELFF
J gene: TRBJ2-3; D gene: TRBD2; V gene: TRBV6-5; CDR3 protein: CASTGGYTDTQYF
J gene: TRBJ1-1; D gene: -; V gene: TRBV6-5; CDR3 protein: CASSRDGMNTEAFF
J gene: TRBJ1-4; D gene: TRBD1; V gene: TRBV27; CDR3 protein: CASSHYRDRVEKLFF
J gene: TRBJ2-2; D gene: -; V gene: TRBV2; CDR3 protein: CASSGDGANTGELFF
J gene: TRBJ1-2; D gene: -; V gene: TRBV6-1; CDR3 protein: CASRGGRYGYTF
J gene: TRBJ2-1; D gene: -; V gene: TRBV9; CDR3 protein: CASSVINVPNEQFF
J gene: TRBJ2-2; D gene: -; V gene: TRBV4-2; CDR3 protein: CASSPREGTGELFF
J gene: TRBJ1-2; D gene: TRBD1; V gene: TRBV25-1; CDR3 protein: CASSENPPGRGHYGYTF
J gene: TRBJ2-5; D gene: TRBD1; V gene: TRBV6-6; CDR3 protein: CASSYSGQGIETQYF
J gene: TRBJ2-5; D gene: TRBD2; V gene: TRBV7-3; CDR3 protein: CASSPTRLAAATETQYF
J gene: TRBJ1-2; D gene: -; V gene: TRBV15; CDR3 protein: CATSRELRLGGYTF
J gene: TRBJ1-3; D gene: -; V gene: TRBV7-9; CDR3 protein: CASSFIGASGNTIYF
J gene: TRBJ2-2; D gene: -; V gene: TRBV6-1; CDR3 protein: CASSAIRAGELFF
J gene: TRBJ1-4; D gene: -; V gene: TRBV28; CDR3 protein: CASSSIDSLGPEKLFF
J gene: TRBJ2-7; D gene: -; V gene: TRBV5-1; CDR3 protein: CASSSQVGGAYHEQYF
J gene: TRBJ1-2; D gene: TRBD1; V gene: TRBV29-1; CDR3 protein: CSVERGQGYGYTF
J gene: TRBJ2-2; D gene: -; V gene: TRBV7-6; CDR3 protein: CASSFGLLNTGELFF
J gene: TRBJ2-1; D gene: TRBD2; V gene: TRBV5-4; CDR3 protein: CASSFPGTSGNNEQFF
J gene: TRBJ2-7; D gene: -; V gene: TRBV29-1; CDR3 protein: CSVEVGPYEQYF